Listed here are 18 T cell receptor beta chains from one sample, sequenced in a study of T cells in Graves' hyperthyroidism and ophthalmopathy. The CDR3 regions of TCR beta were amplified from RNA transcripts. Using the HTBI primer set, a first-round RT-PCR was run on the TCR CDR3. TCRdb reprocessed the multiplex PCR reads via MiXCR and lists one record per CDR3 protein. The sample lists roughly 600,000 distinct CDR3 sequences; about 14% were seen once. Sequenced sample: blood. The source is a woman aged 45 to 65 with Graves' ophthalmopathy.

This clonotype was recorded at least ten times. The CDR3 loop reads CASSLGLVAVNEQFF. CDR3 nucleotide sequence: TGTGCCAGCAGCTTAGGTCTAGTAGCGGTCAATGAGCAGTTCTTC. V usage is TRBV7-9 and J usage is TRBJ2-1; D is perhaps TRBD2 (6 bases). The length of the CDR3 is 15 residues. Germline CDR1 SEHNR, CDR2 FQNEAQ (reference sequence). Trimming removed 1 base at V and 6 bases at J, with 13 bases between.

The J gene is TRBJ2-1, the V gene TRBV6-2 or TRBV6-3; 12 bases match TRBD2. This CDR3 has 15 residues. Germline CDR1 is MNHEY and CDR2 is SVGEGT. With V trimmed by 6 bases and J by 8 bases, 8 bases remained unmatched. The CDR3 is CASSDLAGGVDEQFF. CDR3 DNA sequence: TGTGCCAGCAGCGACCTAGCGGGAGGGGTCGATGAGCAGTTCTTC.

This clonotype was observed a handful of times. This rearrangement joins TRBV30 to TRBJ2-1; 10 nucleotides match TRBD2. The ends lost 5 bases at V and 10 bases at J; junction bases unmatched: 14. The CDR3 loop spans 15 amino acids. Germline-derived CDR1 and CDR2 are GTSNPN and SVGIG (reference sequence). The DNA for the CDR3 is TGTGCCTGGGTACCGAGGGCTAGCGGGGGCCTCGAGCAGTTCTTC. Amino acid sequence: CAWVPRASGGLEQFF.

The sample holds many counts of this clonotype. The J gene is TRBJ1-4, the V gene TRBV7-9; D might be TRBD1 (6 bases). V was clipped by 1 base and J by 6 bases, with 21 bases between them. Germline CDR1 reads SEHNR; CDR2 reads FQNEAQ (reference sequence). This CDR3 contains 18 residues. The CDR3 sequence is CASSLGWRRGHRDEKLFF. The DNA for the CDR3 is TGTGCCAGCAGCTTAGGCTGGAGAAGGGGACATCGGGATGAAAAACTGTTTTTT.

This clonotype was found a few times. V is TRBV2 and J is TRBJ2-1, with D maybe TRBD2 (5 bases). V lost 5 bases and J 7 bases, leaving 18 bases between the germline ends. Germline CDR1 is SNHLY and CDR2 is FYNNEI. The CDR3 loop spans 15 amino acids. The CDR3 is CASSRMRAEANEQFF. CDR3 bases: TGTGCCAGCAGTAGGATGAGGGCAGAAGCTAATGAGCAGTTCTTC.

This clonotype has ten or more counts. The rearrangement joins TRBV11-1 to TRBJ2-1; maybe TRBD2 (5 bases). This CDR3 is 16 amino acids long. Germline V gives CDR1 SGHAT, CDR2 FQDESV (reference sequence). V shed 0 bases and J shed 2 bases, with 11 bases lying between them. The CDR3 protein is CASSLAGASTYNEQFF. The CDR3, as DNA: TGTGCCAGCAGCTTAGCGGGAGCTTCCACCTACAATGAGCAGTTCTTC.

The chain carries TRBV20-1 and TRBJ1-4, with D unresolved. Trimming left V 0 bases short and J 3 bases short, with 11 bases between. This CDR3 has 15 residues. CDR1 and CDR2 (germline): DFQATT, SNEGSKA (reference sequence). CDR3 loop: CSARDPKGPNEKLFF. The DNA for the CDR3 is TGCAGTGCTAGAGATCCGAAAGGACCTAATGAAAAACTGTTTTTT.

Ten or more counts support this clonotype. The chain employs TRBV2 and TRBJ2-3; TRBD1 is a possible D gene (5 bases). The CDR3 has 15 residues. V gave up 3 bases and J gave up 4 bases, with 14 bases separating them. The germline V gene has CDR1 SNHLY and CDR2 FYNNEI. The CDR3 nucleotides read TGTGCCAGCAGTGATCAAGGGGCTGTAGCAGATACGCAGTATTTT. Translated: CASSDQGAVADTQYF.

The J gene is TRBJ1-2, the V gene TRBV27; D call uncertain. The CDR3 loop spans 11 amino acids. Per the germline V gene, CDR1 is MNHEY and CDR2 is SMNVEV (reference sequence). V was cut by 6 bases and J by 6 bases, with 8 bases left in between. The CDR3 spells CASRYWNGYTF. The CDR3 nucleotides are TGTGCCAGCAGATACTGGAATGGCTACACCTTC.

A few counts support this clonotype. The chain uses TRBV12-3 or TRBV12-4 and TRBJ2-1, with TRBD2 matching over 10 bases. V was pared by 6 bases and J by 4 bases, with 9 bases of the junction left unmatched. The CDR3 is 16 amino acids. CDR3 protein: CASRPRLAGVYNEQFF. DNA of the CDR3: TGTGCCAGCAGGCCTCGGCTAGCGGGAGTATACAATGAGCAGTTCTTC.

This clonotype was observed many times. The chain is built from TRBV6-5 and TRBJ2-3, with 8 bases lining up with TRBD1. The CDR3 runs 16 residues. Trimming cost V 0 bases and J 4 bases; bases outside gene matches: 6. Germline CDR1 and CDR2: MNHEY and SVGAGI. CDR3 loop: CASSYSTGQGADTQYF. The CDR3 bases are TGTGCCAGCAGTTACTCAACAGGACAGGGCGCAGATACGCAGTATTTT.

In its sample, this clonotype was seen many times. CDR3 in DNA: TGTGCCAGCAGCTTGCTCGGATATAGGGGATTGAACACCGGGGAGCTGTTTTTT. The encoded protein is CASSLLGYRGLNTGELFF. The rearrangement uses TRBV11-2 and TRBJ2-2, with D maybe TRBD1 (5 bases). CDR3 size: 18 residues. CDR1 SGHAT and CDR2 FQNNGV come from the germline V gene. Between the trimmed V and J ends, which lost 3 bases and 1 base, there was a span of 18 bases.

This chain joins TRBV27 and TRBJ2-1, with TRBD1 identical over 7 bases. With V trimmed by 8 bases and J by 6 bases, 7 bases remained unmatched. Germline loops: CDR1 MNHEY, CDR2 SMNVEV (reference sequence). CDR3 size: 13 residues. CDR3 DNA sequence: TGTGCCAGCCAAAAACGACAGGGCAATGAGCAGTTCTTC. Translated: CASQKRQGNEQFF.

This clonotype was counted between two and nine times. The chain links TRBV19 to TRBJ2-5; TRBD2 matches at 10 bases. The CDR3 has 17 residues. J lost 6 bases, V lost 6 bases, and 16 bases had no gene match. The germline V gene encodes CDR1 LNHDA and CDR2 SQIVND (reference sequence). The CDR3 bases are TGTGCCAGTAGCCAAGGACTGGGCCCTAGCGGGAGTCAGACCCAGTACTTC. This translates into CASSQGLGPSGSQTQYF. The variable domain in full, with the rest retrieved from reference TRBV19 and TRBJ2-5, is DGGITQSPKYLFRKEGQNVTLSCEQNLNHDAMYWYRQDPGQGLRLIYYSQIVNDFQKGDIAEGYSVSREKKESFPLTVTSAQKNPTAFYLCASSQGLGPSGSQTQYFGPGTRLLVL.

CDR3 coding DNA: TGCGCCAGCAGCCGAGATCCAGGCGGGAGGGCCACCGGGGAGCTGTTTTTT. Translation gives CASSRDPGGRATGELFF. The V gene is TRBV4-3, the J gene TRBJ2-2, with 9 nucleotides matching TRBD2. The CDR3 is made up of 17 amino acids. Germline assignment: CDR1 LGHNA and CDR2 YSLEER. With 4 bases clipped from V and 4 bases from J, the junction kept 10 bases outside the gene matches.

The chain is built from TRBV9 and TRBJ1-3; D possibly corresponds to TRBD1 (5 bases). Germline V lookup: CDR1 SGDLS, CDR2 YYNGEE. The CDR3 spans 16 residues. The V gene lost 3 bases and the J gene lost 0 bases, with 13 bases spanning the gap. CDR3 coding DNA: TGTGCCAGCAGCGGTGGGGGTGGCGGCTCTGGAAACACCATATATTTT. This codes for CASSGGGGGSGNTIYF.

This clonotype has ten or more counts. The genes are TRBV28 and TRBJ2-4; possibly TRBD2 for D (5 bases). The germline gives CDR1 MDHEN, CDR2 SYDVKM. The CDR3 loop spans 15 amino acids. With 6 bases removed from V and 1 base from J, the gap between germline ends came to 13 bases. Here the CDR3 reads CASRNRGMAKNIQYF. The CDR3 DNA reads as TGTGCCAGCAGAAACAGAGGGATGGCCAAAAACATTCAGTACTTC.

The sample holds a few counts of this clonotype. The chain employs TRBV28 and TRBJ2-3; D perhaps matches TRBD2 (6 bases). Trimming pared 2 bases from V and 3 bases from J, leaving 15 bases between. The CDR3 loop spans 16 amino acids. The germline V gene encodes CDR1 MDHEN and CDR2 SYDVKM. CDR3: CASSLRKLALTDTQYF. In DNA form, the CDR3 reads TGTGCCAGCAGTTTACGGAAACTAGCCCTAACAGATACGCAGTATTTT.